This T cell receptor (beta chain) was captured in a study of graft-versus-host responses after intestinal transplantation. Trimming took 9 bases from V and 4 from J; bases not matched to a gene: 10. Germline loops: CDR1 SGDLS, CDR2 YYNGEE. The CDR3 spans 14 residues. Generated by immunoSEQ multiplex PCR, the TCRdb table keeps only in-frame clones and is missing some. Among 7,500 to 10,000 clones listed, 94% were seen once. The chain carries TRBV9 and TRBJ2-1; 7 positions agree with TRBD1. This specimen consisted of PBMCs, obtained 8 days after intestinal transplant. The TCR was taken from a human patient who received an intestinal transplant, so some T cells may come from the graft donor. CDR3 amino acids: CAIPKGARYNEQFF. CDR3 in DNA: TGTGCCATCCCTAAGGGGGCGAGGTACAATGAGCAGTTCTTC. The full variable domain, rest sourced from reference TRBV9 and TRBJ2-1, is DSGVTQTPKHLITATGQRVTLRCSPRSGDLSVYWYQQSLDQGLQFLIQYYNGEERAKGNILERFSAQQFPDLHSELNLSSLELGDSALYFCAIPKGARYNEQFFGPGTRLTVL.